The rows below give T cell receptor beta chains drawn from one sample of a study of blood T cell repertoires in COVID-19. Only in-frame clones appear in the TCRdb table, and some are missing; sequencing was by immunoSEQ multiplex PCR. This sample has approximately 150,000 clones, with around 81% found just once. Input material: peripheral blood. The receptors here all came from a man aged 70-80 years with active or convalescent COVID-19. CDR3s include the opening cysteine and the closing phenylalanine or tryptophan. D genes are given only for firm matches. Clone size is given for some rows only: seen once, a few or many times, or a class if the clone is expanded.

DNA	CDR3	V	J	D	size
TGTGCCAGCTCACGAGTGGGAGGAACTAATGAAAAACTGTTTTTT	CASSRVGGTNEKLFF	TRBV18	TRBJ1-4	.	.
TGTGCCAGCGGGGTAGGGGGACAGGCATCGGGTGAGCAGTTCTTC	CASGVGGQASGEQFF	TRBV6-5	TRBJ2-1	TRBD1	.
TGTGCCAGCAGCTTTACCGGGACAGAAGACTACGAGCAGTACTTC	CASSFTGTEDYEQYF	TRBV9	TRBJ2-7	TRBD1	.
TGCGCCAGCAGTGACTTGTTGAACAGGGTAGCGGGGTCCAATGAGCAGTTCTTC	CASSDLLNRVAGSNEQFF	TRBV10-2	TRBJ2-1	TRBD2	.
TGCGCCAGCAGCCAGCGACAGGGAGGCACTGAAGCTTTCTTT	CASSQRQGGTEAFF	TRBV5-1	TRBJ1-1	TRBD1	few
TGCAGCCCACAGGGATGGAACACTGAAGCTTTCTTT	CSPQGWNTEAFF	TRBV29-1	TRBJ1-1	.	.
TGTGCCAGCAGCTCGCAGGGGGCTAATGAAAAACTGTTTTTT	CASSSQGANEKLFF	TRBV7-2	TRBJ1-4	TRBD1	.
TGTGCCAGCTCCTACACCCAGAGGCGAGCCTACGAGCAGTACTTC	CASSYTQRRAYEQYF	TRBV13	TRBJ2-7	.	.
TGTGCCAGCAGCTTACCACTGGGAGTTGAGCAGTTCTTC	CASSLPLGVEQFF	TRBV5-4	TRBJ2-1	.	.
TGCGCCAGCAGCTTGCAGGGTACCGGGGAGCTGTTTTTT	CASSLQGTGELFF	TRBV5-1	TRBJ2-2	.	medium-sized
TGTGCCAGCTCACCGCTGGACAGGGGAAGGGTAGTTGGCAATCAGCCCCAGCATTTT	CASSPLDRGRVVGNQPQHF	TRBV18	TRBJ1-5	TRBD1	.
TGTGCCAGCGTGGAGCAGGGAGGGCCTTCCTCCTATGGCTACACCTTC	CASVEQGGPSSYGYTF	TRBV28	TRBJ1-2	.	.
TGTGCCAGCAGCTTAAGCGGGGCCACAGATACGCAGTATTTT	CASSLSGATDTQYF	TRBV7-3	TRBJ2-3	.	.
TGTGCCAGCAGCCTCCGCGCGGGGCTCGAAGCTTTCTTT	CASSLRAGLEAFF	TRBV14	TRBJ1-1	.	few
TGCGCCAGCAGTGAGATTGGACAGGGGGCCGAAAAACTGTTTTTT	CASSEIGQGAEKLFF	TRBV10-2	TRBJ1-4	TRBD1	.
TGCAGCGTTATAGCAACTAATGAAAAACTGTTTTTT	CSVIATNEKLFF	TRBV29-1	TRBJ1-4	.	.
TGTGCCAGCAGTACCGGGACAGGCCTTCCTCTCAACTATGGCTACACCTTC	CASSTGTGLPLNYGYTF	TRBV14	TRBJ1-2	TRBD1	once
TGTGCCAGCAGCTTGACAGGGAATTCACCCCTCCACTTT	CASSLTGNSPLHF	TRBV7-9	TRBJ1-6	TRBD1	.
TGTGCCAGTGGGAGGCGGGAGGGCCTGGAGACCCAGTACTTC	CASGRREGLETQYF	TRBV28	TRBJ2-5	TRBD2	.
TGTGCCAGCAGCGCGAGTAGGGGGCCAAGGACACCGGCGGAAAAACTGTTTTTT	CASSASRGPRTPAEKLFF	TRBV9	TRBJ1-4	TRBD1	.
TGTGCCAGCAGTAGTCAGGTTAGCAATCAGCCCCAGCATTTT	CASSSQVSNQPQHF	TRBV7-2	TRBJ1-5	.	.
TGTGCCAGCTCACCGGGACAGGGTCCCTACGAGCAGTACTTC	CASSPGQGPYEQYF	TRBV18	TRBJ2-7	TRBD1	.